The sequence of this T cell receptor beta chain was determined in a study of graft-versus-host responses after intestinal transplantation. As concerns this clone: Its specificity is not known.

Repertoires were generated with immunoSEQ multiplex PCR, while TCRdb's copy carries only in-frame clones and drops some. The sample lists 100,000 to 110,000 clones, roughly 90% occurring once. The CDR3 runs 13 residues. Trimming took off 4 bases at V and 6 bases at J, with 12 bases between the two ends. Germline V lookup: CDR1 GTSNPN, CDR2 SVGIG (reference sequence). This sample comprised unstimulated CD4+ T cells sorted from spleen or lymph node cells, obtained before transplant. This TCR was sampled from a human donor who was the organ donor for an intestinal transplant. V gene TRBV30 combines with J gene TRBJ2-2; weak D call: TRBD1 (6 bases). CDR3 in amino acids: CAWKRRGPGELFF. CDR3 bases: TGTGCCTGGAAACGCAGGGGTCCCGGGGAGCTGTTTTTT.